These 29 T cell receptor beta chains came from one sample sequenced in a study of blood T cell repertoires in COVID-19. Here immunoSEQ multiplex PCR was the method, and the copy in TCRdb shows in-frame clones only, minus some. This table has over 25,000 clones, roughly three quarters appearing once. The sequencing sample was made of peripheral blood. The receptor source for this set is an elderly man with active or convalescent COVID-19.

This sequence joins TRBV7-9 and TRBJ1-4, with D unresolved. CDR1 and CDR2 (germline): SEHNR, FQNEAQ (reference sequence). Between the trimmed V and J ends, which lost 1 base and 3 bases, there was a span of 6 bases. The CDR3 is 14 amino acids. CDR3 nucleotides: TGTGCCAGCAGCTTAGGGTCGGCTAATGAAAAACTGTTTTTT. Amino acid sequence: CASSLGSANEKLFF.

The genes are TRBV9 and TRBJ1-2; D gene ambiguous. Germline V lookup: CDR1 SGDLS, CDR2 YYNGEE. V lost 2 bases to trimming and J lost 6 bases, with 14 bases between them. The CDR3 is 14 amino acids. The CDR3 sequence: CASSVISGSHGYTF. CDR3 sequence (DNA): TGTGCCAGCAGCGTCATTTCAGGTTCCCATGGCTACACCTTC.

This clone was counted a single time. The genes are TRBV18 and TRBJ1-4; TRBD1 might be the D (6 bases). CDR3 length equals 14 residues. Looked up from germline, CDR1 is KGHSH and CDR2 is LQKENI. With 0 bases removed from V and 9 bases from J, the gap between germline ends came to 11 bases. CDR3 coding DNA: TGTGCCAGCTCACCACCAGTGCAGGGGCAAAAACTGTTTTTT. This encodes CASSPPVQGQKLFF.

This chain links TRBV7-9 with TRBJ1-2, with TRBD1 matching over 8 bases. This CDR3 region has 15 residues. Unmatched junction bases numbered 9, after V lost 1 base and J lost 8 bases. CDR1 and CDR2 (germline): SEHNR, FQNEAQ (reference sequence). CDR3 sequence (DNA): TGTGCCAGCAGCTTAGTAAGCCAGGGGGCGCGAGGCTACACCTTC. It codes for CASSLVSQGARGYTF.

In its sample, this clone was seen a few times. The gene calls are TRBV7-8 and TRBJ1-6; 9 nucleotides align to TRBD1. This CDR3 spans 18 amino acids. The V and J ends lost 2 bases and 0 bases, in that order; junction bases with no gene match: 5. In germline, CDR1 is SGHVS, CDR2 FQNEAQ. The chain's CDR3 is CASSLTGTGSSYNSPLHF. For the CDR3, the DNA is TGTGCCAGCAGCTTAACCGGGACAGGGAGCTCCTATAATTCACCCCTCCACTTT.

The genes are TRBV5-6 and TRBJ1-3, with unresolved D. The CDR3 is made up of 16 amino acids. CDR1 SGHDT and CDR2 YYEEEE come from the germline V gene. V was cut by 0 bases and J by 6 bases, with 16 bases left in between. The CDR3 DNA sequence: TGTGCCAGCAGCTTGGCCGGGTCGGCCTACGAAAACACCATATATTTT. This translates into CASSLAGSAYENTIYF. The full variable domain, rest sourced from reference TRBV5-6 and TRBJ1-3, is DAGVTQSPTHLIKTRGQQVTLRCSPKSGHDTVSWYQQALGQGPQFIFQYYEEEERQRGNFPDRFSGHQFPNYSSELNVNALLLGDSALYLCASSLAGSAYENTIYFGEGSWLTVV.

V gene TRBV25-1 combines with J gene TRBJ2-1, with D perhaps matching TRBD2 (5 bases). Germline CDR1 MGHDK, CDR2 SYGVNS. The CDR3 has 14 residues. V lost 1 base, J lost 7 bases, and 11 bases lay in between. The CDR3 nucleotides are TGTGCCAGCAGTGAATCTTCGGGATCGAATGAGCAGTTCTTC. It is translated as CASSESSGSNEQFF.

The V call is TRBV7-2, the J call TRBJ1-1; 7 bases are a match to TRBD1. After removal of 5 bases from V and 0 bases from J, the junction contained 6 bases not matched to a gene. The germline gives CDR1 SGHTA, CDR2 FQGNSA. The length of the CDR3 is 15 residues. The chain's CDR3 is CASSTRQGLNTEAFF. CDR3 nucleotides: TGTGCCAGCAGCACCAGACAGGGATTGAACACTGAAGCTTTCTTT.

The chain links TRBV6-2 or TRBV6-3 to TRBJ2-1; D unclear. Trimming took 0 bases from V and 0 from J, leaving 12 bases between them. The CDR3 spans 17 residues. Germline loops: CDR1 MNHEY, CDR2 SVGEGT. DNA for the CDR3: TGTGCCAGCAGTTACTCTCCAGGTTTTAGCTCCTACAATGAGCAGTTCTTC. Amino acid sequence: CASSYSPGFSSYNEQFF.

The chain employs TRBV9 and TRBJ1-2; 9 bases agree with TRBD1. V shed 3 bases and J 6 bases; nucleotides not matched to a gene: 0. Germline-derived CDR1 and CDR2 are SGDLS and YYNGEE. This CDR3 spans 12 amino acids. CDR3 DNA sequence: TGTGCCAGCAGCGGACAGGGGGATGGCTACACCTTC. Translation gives CASSGQGDGYTF.

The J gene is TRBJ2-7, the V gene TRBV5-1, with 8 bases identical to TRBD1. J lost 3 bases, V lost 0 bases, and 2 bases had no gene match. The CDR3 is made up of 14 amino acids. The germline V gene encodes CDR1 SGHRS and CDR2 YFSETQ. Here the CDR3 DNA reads TGCGCCAGCAGCTTGGCCGGACAGGGCTACGAGCAGTACTTC. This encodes CASSLAGQGYEQYF.

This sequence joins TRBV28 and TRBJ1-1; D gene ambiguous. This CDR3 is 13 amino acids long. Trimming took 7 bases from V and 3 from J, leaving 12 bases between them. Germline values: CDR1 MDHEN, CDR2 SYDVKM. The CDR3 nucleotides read TGTGCCAGCACTCCAACTGACTACACTGAAGCTTTCTTT. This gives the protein CASTPTDYTEAFF.

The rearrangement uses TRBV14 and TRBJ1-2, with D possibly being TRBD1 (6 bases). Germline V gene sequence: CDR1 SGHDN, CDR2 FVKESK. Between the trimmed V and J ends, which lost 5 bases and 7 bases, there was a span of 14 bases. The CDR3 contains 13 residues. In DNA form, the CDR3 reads TGTGCCAGCAGCGCCGGGACAAGGGGTGGCTACACCTTC. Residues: CASSAGTRGGYTF.

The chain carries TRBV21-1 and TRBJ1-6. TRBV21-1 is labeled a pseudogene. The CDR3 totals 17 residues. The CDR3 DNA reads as TGTGCCAGCAGCAAAAACCTAAGCCAGACTGGGTATTCACCCCTCCACTTT. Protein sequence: CASSKNLSQTGYSPLHF.

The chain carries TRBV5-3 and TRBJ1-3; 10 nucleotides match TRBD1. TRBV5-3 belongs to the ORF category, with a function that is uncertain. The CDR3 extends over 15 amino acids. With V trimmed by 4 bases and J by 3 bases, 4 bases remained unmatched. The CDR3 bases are TGTGCCAGAAGCGCCGACAGGGGGCTTGGAAACACCATATATTTT. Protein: CARSADRGLGNTIYF.

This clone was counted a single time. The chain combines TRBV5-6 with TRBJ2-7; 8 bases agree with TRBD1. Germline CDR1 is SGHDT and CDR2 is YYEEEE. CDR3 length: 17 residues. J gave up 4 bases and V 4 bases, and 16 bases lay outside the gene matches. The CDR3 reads CASSPRGPTGATYEQYF. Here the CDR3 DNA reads TGTGCCAGCAGCCCGAGAGGGCCGACAGGGGCCACTTACGAGCAGTACTTC.

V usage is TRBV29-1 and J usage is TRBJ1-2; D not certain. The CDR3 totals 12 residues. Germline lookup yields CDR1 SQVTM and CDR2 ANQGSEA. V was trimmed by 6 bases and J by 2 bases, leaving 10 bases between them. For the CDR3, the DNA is TGCAGCGTGTCCGGGTTAAACTATGGCTACACCTTC. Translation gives CSVSGLNYGYTF.

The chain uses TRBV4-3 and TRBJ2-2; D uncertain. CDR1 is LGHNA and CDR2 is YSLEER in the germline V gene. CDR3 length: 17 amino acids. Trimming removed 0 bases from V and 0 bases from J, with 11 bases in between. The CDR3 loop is CASSQDPAATNTGELFF. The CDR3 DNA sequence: TGCGCCAGCAGCCAAGACCCCGCGGCCACGAACACCGGGGAGCTGTTTTTT.

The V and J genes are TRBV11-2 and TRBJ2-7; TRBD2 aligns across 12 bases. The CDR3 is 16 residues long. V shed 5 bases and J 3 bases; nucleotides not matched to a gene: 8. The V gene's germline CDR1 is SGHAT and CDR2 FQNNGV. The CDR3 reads CASSNELAGGIYEQYF. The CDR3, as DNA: TGTGCCAGCAGCAACGAACTAGCGGGAGGAATCTACGAGCAGTACTTC.

The CDR3 region has the DNA TGTGCCACCAGCGGGAGACAGTATAGCAATGAGCAGTTCTTC. Its translation: CATSGRQYSNEQFF. The chain employs TRBV19 and TRBJ2-1, with 8 bases fitting TRBD2. The CDR3 has 14 residues. Looked up from germline, CDR1 is LNHDA and CDR2 is SQIVND (reference sequence). J lost 6 bases, V lost 10 bases, and 11 bases had no gene match.

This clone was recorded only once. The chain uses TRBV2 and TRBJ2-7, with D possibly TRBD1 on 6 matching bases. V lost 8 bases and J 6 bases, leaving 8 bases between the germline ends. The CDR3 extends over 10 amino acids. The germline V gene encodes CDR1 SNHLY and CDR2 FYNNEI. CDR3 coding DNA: TGTGCCAGCGGGGGCCCCGAGCAGTACTTC. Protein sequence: CASGGPEQYF.

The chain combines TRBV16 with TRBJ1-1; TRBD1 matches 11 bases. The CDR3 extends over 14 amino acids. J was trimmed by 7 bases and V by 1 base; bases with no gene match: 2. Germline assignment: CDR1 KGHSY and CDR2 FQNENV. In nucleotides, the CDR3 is TGTGCCAGCAGCCAATGGGGACAGGGGGATGAAGCTTTCTTT. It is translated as CASSQWGQGDEAFF.

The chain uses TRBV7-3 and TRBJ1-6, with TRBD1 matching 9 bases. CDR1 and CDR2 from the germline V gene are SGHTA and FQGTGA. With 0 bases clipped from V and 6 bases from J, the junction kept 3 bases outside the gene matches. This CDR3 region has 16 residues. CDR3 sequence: CASSLTWDRVNSPLHF. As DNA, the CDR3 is TGTGCCAGCAGCTTAACCTGGGACAGGGTTAATTCACCCCTCCACTTT. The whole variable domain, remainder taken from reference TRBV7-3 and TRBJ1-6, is GAGVSQTPSNKVTEKGKYVELRCDPISGHTALYWYRQSLGQGPEFLIYFQGTGAADDSGLPNDRFFAVRPEGSVSTLKIQRTERGDSAVYLCASSLTWDRVNSPLHFGNGTRLTVT.

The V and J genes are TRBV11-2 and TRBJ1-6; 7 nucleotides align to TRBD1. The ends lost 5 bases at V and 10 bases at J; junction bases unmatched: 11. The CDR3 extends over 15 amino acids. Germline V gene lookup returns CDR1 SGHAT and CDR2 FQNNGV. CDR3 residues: CASSILQGSRSPLHF. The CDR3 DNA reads TGTGCCAGCAGCATCTTACAGGGGTCGAGATCACCCCTCCACTTT.

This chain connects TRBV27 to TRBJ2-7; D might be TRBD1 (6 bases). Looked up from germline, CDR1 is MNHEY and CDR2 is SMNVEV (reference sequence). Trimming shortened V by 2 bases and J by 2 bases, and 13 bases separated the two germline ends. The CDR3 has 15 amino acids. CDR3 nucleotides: TGTGCCAGCAGTTTAAACAGGGCAGCCCCCTACGAGCAGTACTTC. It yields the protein CASSLNRAAPYEQYF.

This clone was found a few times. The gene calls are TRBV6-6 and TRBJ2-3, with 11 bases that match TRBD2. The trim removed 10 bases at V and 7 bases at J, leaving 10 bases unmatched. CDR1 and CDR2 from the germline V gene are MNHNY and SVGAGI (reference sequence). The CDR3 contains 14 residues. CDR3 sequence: CATQLAGERNTQYF. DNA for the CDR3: TGTGCCACCCAACTAGCGGGAGAGCGAAATACGCAGTATTTT.

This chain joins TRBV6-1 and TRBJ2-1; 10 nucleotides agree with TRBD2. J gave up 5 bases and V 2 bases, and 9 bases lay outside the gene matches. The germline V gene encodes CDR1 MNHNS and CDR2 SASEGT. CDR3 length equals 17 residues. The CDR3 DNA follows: TGTGCCAGCAGTGAACCCCACAGCGGGGGGGCCAACAATGAGCAGTTCTTC. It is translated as CASSEPHSGGANNEQFF.

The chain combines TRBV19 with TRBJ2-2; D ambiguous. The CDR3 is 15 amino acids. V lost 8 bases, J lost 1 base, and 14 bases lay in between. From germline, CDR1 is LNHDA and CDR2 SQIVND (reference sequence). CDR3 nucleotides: TGTGCCAGTTCGAGTAGGCGCGGGAACACCGGGGAGCTGTTTTTT. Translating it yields CASSSRRGNTGELFF.

CDR3 nucleotide sequence: TGCGCCAGCAGCTCACTACAGGGAGCCAAAAACATTCAGTACTTC. Translation gives CASSSLQGAKNIQYF. The chain is built from TRBV5-1 and TRBJ2-4, with TRBD1 as a possible D gene (6 bases). The CDR3 covers 15 residues. Germline V CDR1 and CDR2: SGHRS, YFSETQ. The V gene lost 3 bases and the J gene lost 0 bases, with 10 bases spanning the gap.